This T cell receptor beta chain was sequenced in a study of T cells after yellow fever vaccination. The 5'RACE template-switching step produced TCR cDNA and added a universal primer site and UMIs. TCRdb used MiXCR to reprocess the 5' RACE reads, holding one entry per CDR3 protein. The profile shows 500,000 to 650,000 distinct CDR3 sequences, around an eighth of them singletons. Germline CDR1 reads LGHNT; CDR2 reads FRNRAP. Trimming stripped 0 bases from V and 2 bases from J, with 15 bases between. CDR3 size: 17 residues. The chain recombines TRBV12-5 with TRBJ2-3; TRBD1 is a possible D gene (6 bases). The source is a man aged 30 to 45 who received the YFV17D yellow fever vaccine. The material was PBMCs, obtained on the day of the yellow fever booster vaccination. CDR3 sequence: CASGLVEQGMYTDTQYF. The CDR3 DNA reads TGTGCTAGTGGTTTGGTAGAGCAGGGGATGTACACAGATACGCAGTATTTT. The whole variable domain, remainder taken from reference TRBV12-5 and TRBJ2-3, is DARVTQTPRHKVTEMGQEVTMRCQPILGHNTVFWYRQTMMQGLELLAYFRNRAPLDDSGMPKDRFSAEMPDATLATLKIQPSEPRDSAVYFCASGLVEQGMYTDTQYFGPGTRLTVL.